This T cell receptor beta chain was sequenced for a study of blood T cell repertoires in COVID-19. Study-wide context: PBMCs, B-cell-depleted T cells, or T cells were the source of the cDNA or gDNA that made up the material.

Per the germline V gene, CDR1 is MNHNS and CDR2 is SASEGT. V was clipped by 2 bases and J by 7 bases; unmatched bases: 6. The CDR3 has 14 amino acids. Only in-frame clones appear in the TCRdb table, and some are missing; sequencing was by immunoSEQ multiplex PCR. Here the sample spans about 160,000 clones, 60% to 85% being singletons. This clone was detected a few times. This chain joins TRBV6-1 and TRBJ1-2; 8 bases align to TRBD1. Sequencing was done on a sample of peripheral blood. The source is a man aged 60-69 years with acute or convalescent COVID-19. The DNA for the CDR3 is TGTGCCAGCAGTGAAAACAGGGGGTCGGGTGGCTACACCTTC. It encodes CASSENRGSGGYTF.